Listed here is a single TCR beta chain. Antigen specificity is unknown. The donors were members of the validation cohort comprising about 130 subjects, separate from the roughly 600-subject first cohort. This record belongs to a study of cytomegalovirus exposure and HLA in healthy donors. Overall study results and limits: 164 TCR beta chains were listed as cytomegalovirus-associated. Across donors, most TCRs were seen rarely, yet some public ones were widespread.

Sequenced by immunoSEQ multiplex PCR; TCRdb stores in-frame clones only, minus some. This sample has 100,000 to 150,000 clones; around nine tenths occur once, and the top ten carry about 1.5%. V lost 3 bases to trimming and J lost 8 bases; unmatched junction nucleotides: 9. Germline CDR1 is MNHEY and CDR2 is SVGAGI. CDR3 length: 16 residues. The sequence derives from a man aged 25 to 45 in good health and CMV-seronegative. The chain is built from TRBV6-5 and TRBJ2-1; 11 bases agree with TRBD1. The sequencing sample was made of PBMCs. CDR3: CASSYGTGGIGDEQFF. CDR3 coding DNA: TGTGCCAGCAGTTATGGGACAGGGGGGATAGGGGATGAGCAGTTCTTC.